The 28 T cell receptor beta chains reported below all come from one sample, sequenced in a study of identical twins. TCRdb reprocessed the 5' RACE reads via MiXCR and lists one record per CDR3 protein. The sample has nearly 250,000 distinct CDR3 sequences; roughly 7% are singletons. The same data also went into a second study, on yellow fever vaccine responses in identical twins.

Specimen: memory (CD45RO+) T cells sorted from blood. The receptors stem from a woman aged 18-29 years in good health.

The chain carries TRBV10-3 and TRBJ2-1; TRBD2 matches at 9 bases. This CDR3 is built from 16 residues. In germline, CDR1 is ENHRY, CDR2 SYGVKD. Germline trimming cut 3 bases from V and 5 bases from J; bases unmatched to any gene: 8. This CDR3 is CAISDRSSGTNNEQFF. The CDR3 coding sequence is TGTGCCATCAGTGACCGGTCTAGCGGGACCAACAATGAGCAGTTCTTC.

This clonotype was counted only a few times. The chain couples TRBV28 to TRBJ2-1; 12 bases are shared with TRBD2. The CDR3 consists of 16 residues. Germline-derived CDR1 and CDR2 are MDHEN and SYDVKM. V lost 2 bases and J lost 9; bases outside the gene matches: 8. For the CDR3, the DNA is TGTGCCAGCAGTTTAAGGACTAGCGGGAAGATCTTTGAGCAGTTCTTC. This gives the protein CASSLRTSGKIFEQFF.

This clonotype was seen at least ten times. This sequence joins TRBV3-1 and TRBJ1-2, with a weak D call TRBD1 (6 bases). Germline CDR1 reads LGHDT; CDR2 reads YNNKEL (reference sequence). Trimming shortened V by 5 bases and J by 2 bases, and 9 bases separated the two germline ends. This CDR3 contains 13 residues. CDR3 nucleotide sequence: TGTGCCAGCAGCAAGGGGGGAAACTATGGCTACACCTTC. As protein: CASSKGGNYGYTF. Supplemented by reference TRBV3-1 and TRBJ1-2, the full variable domain reads DTAVSQTPKYLVTQMGNDKSIKCEQNLGHDTMYWYKQDSKKFLKIMFSYNNKELIINETVPNRFSPKSPDKAHLNLHINSLELGDSAVYFCASSKGGNYGYTFGSGTRLTVV.

The chain couples TRBV29-1 to TRBJ2-1; D possibly corresponds to TRBD1 (6 bases). V was pared by 6 bases and J by 10 bases, with 13 bases between. The CDR3 sequence is 11 residues long. Germline V gives CDR1 SQVTM, CDR2 ANQGSEA. The CDR3 DNA is TGCAGCGTGGTGACAGGTCGCGAGCAGTTCTTC. Translated: CSVVTGREQFF.

This clonotype was observed at least ten times. The J gene is TRBJ1-5, the V gene TRBV15, with 8 nucleotides matching TRBD1. The CDR3 is 15 amino acids. With 5 bases clipped from V and 1 base from J, the junction kept 4 bases outside the gene matches. Germline V gene data show CDR1 as LNHNV and CDR2 as YYDKDF (reference sequence). As DNA, the CDR3 is TGTGCCACCAGCGGACAGGGATCCAGCAATCAGCCCCAGCATTTT. Translated: CATSGQGSSNQPQHF.

The chain recombines TRBV6-1 with TRBJ2-4; tentatively, D is TRBD1 or TRBD2 (6 bases each). The germline gives CDR1 MNHNS, CDR2 SASEGT. Trimming cost V 3 bases and J 0 bases, with 12 bases left between them. The CDR3 length is 16 residues. This CDR3 reads CASSDYGGLAKNIQYF. CDR3 nucleotide sequence: TGTGCCAGCAGTGATTACGGGGGCCTAGCCAAAAACATTCAGTACTTC.

This clonotype was seen at least ten times. The genes are TRBV2 and TRBJ2-3, with 8 positions matching TRBD2. The CDR3 totals 14 residues. Per germline, CDR1 SNHLY and CDR2 FYNNEI. Trimming cost V 6 bases and J 6 bases; bases outside gene matches: 8. The CDR3 spells CASSNRRGGDTQYF. The CDR3 nucleotides read TGTGCCAGCAGCAATCGCCGGGGGGGGGATACGCAGTATTTT.

The rearrangement joins TRBV6-1 to TRBJ2-7; 7 bases are a match to TRBD1. Germline trimming cut 5 bases from V and 0 bases from J; bases unmatched to any gene: 7. Germline V gives CDR1 MNHNS, CDR2 SASEGT. CDR3 length: 15 amino acids. The CDR3 DNA sequence: TGTGCCAGCAGTACCCCCAGGGGGACCTCCTACGAGCAGTACTTC. This encodes CASSTPRGTSYEQYF.

This clonotype has ten or more counts. The genes are TRBV12-3 or TRBV12-4 and TRBJ1-1; D is unclear. Deletions cut 3 bases from V and 3 bases from J, with 11 bases between. The CDR3 length is 14 residues. The DNA of the CDR3 is TGTGCCAGCAGTTTGGGGATAGCGTACACTGAAGCTTTCTTT. It encodes CASSLGIAYTEAFF.

This clonotype was detected ten times or more. V and J are TRBV25-1 and TRBJ2-1; D assignment may be TRBD1 or TRBD2 (5 bases each). The length of the CDR3 is 12 residues. Germline-derived CDR1 and CDR2 are MGHDK and SYGVNS. V shed 3 bases and J shed 8 bases, with 8 bases lying between them. CDR3 DNA sequence: TGTGCCAGCAGTGAGAGGGGTGATGAGCAGTTCTTC. Its translation: CASSERGDEQFF.

This clonotype was observed a handful of times. This chain links TRBV7-9 with TRBJ1-4; D gene ambiguous. Germline V lookup: CDR1 SEHNR, CDR2 FQNEAQ (reference sequence). The CDR3 is 14 amino acids. Trimming took off 2 bases at V and 3 bases at J, with 7 bases between the two ends. The CDR3 sequence: CASSLLSPNEKLFF. The CDR3 nucleotides read TGTGCCAGCAGCTTACTCAGTCCTAATGAAAAACTGTTTTTT.

This clonotype was seen at least ten times. The V gene is TRBV5-1, the J gene TRBJ1-6; 9 bases match TRBD1. Per germline, CDR1 SGHRS and CDR2 YFSETQ. J was trimmed by 11 bases and V by 2 bases; bases with no gene match: 5. CDR3 length: 14 amino acids. CDR3 amino acids: CASSFPGQGAPLHF. In DNA, the CDR3 is TGCGCCAGCAGCTTTCCGGGACAGGGAGCACCCCTCCACTTT.

This clonotype came up many times. The CDR3 region is CASTRLAKNIQYF. The DNA for the CDR3 is TGTGCCAGCACCCGACTAGCCAAAAACATTCAGTACTTC. This chain uses TRBV28 with TRBJ2-4, with no clear D. CDR3 length: 13 amino acids. Trimming removed 7 bases at V and 0 bases at J, with 7 bases between. In germline, CDR1 is MDHEN, CDR2 SYDVKM.

The chain employs TRBV20-1 and TRBJ2-7; maybe TRBD2 (5 bases). The CDR3 totals 14 residues. Trimming removed 2 bases at V and 2 bases at J, with 13 bases between. The V gene's germline CDR1 is DFQATT and CDR2 SNEGSKA (reference sequence). Here the CDR3 reads CSARRRAATYEQYV. The CDR3 coding sequence is TGCAGTGCTAGAAGGCGGGCAGCAACCTACGAGCAGTACGTC.

Details on this clonotype: One junction end disagrees with the germline gene, perhaps due to a read error. V gene TRBV12-3 or TRBV12-4 combines with J gene TRBJ2-3; weak D call: TRBD2 (6 bases). This CDR3 region has 18 residues. The CDR3 DNA is TGTGCCATCAGTTTAAGTTGGGGGTTTGGGACTAGCACAGATACGCAGTATTTT. Protein: CAISLSWGFGTSTDTQYF.

This clonotype was counted only a few times. The rearrangement links TRBV20-1 to TRBJ2-1, with TRBD2 identical over 7 bases. Germline-derived CDR1 and CDR2 are DFQATT and SNEGSKA (reference sequence). V was clipped by 6 bases and J by 7 bases; unmatched bases: 6. CDR3 size: 12 residues. CDR3 bases: TGCAGTGCCCAGCGGGGACCGAATGAGCAGTTCTTC. It specifies CSAQRGPNEQFF.

The chain joins TRBV4-1 to TRBJ1-5; D is uncertain. V was clipped by 4 bases and J by 1 base, with 8 bases between them. The CDR3 extends over 14 amino acids. Germline V gives CDR1 MGHRA, CDR2 YSYEKL. CDR3 in amino acids: CASSPLRSNQPQHF. CDR3 nucleotide sequence: TGCGCCAGCAGCCCGCTTAGAAGCAATCAGCCCCAGCATTTT.

The CDR3, as DNA: TGTGCCAGCAGCTTAGCGATAGCGACTCTCAATGAGCAGTTCTTC. Translated, it gives CASSLAIATLNEQFF. The chain is built from TRBV7-9 and TRBJ2-1; possibly TRBD2 for D (5 bases). V dropped 0 bases and J dropped 6 bases, with 12 bases sitting between them. The CDR3 totals 15 residues. Germline V gene lookup returns CDR1 SEHNR and CDR2 FQNEAQ (reference sequence).

V usage is TRBV18 and J usage is TRBJ2-1; a weak D match, TRBD2 (6 bases). Germline V gene data show CDR1 as KGHSH and CDR2 as LQKENI. V lost 3 bases and J lost 3, with 15 bases in between. The CDR3 is 16 amino acids. The CDR3 region has the DNA TGTGCCAGCTCACCGAGTAGCGGCTCCTACTACAATGAGCAGTTCTTC. Translated, it gives CASSPSSGSYYNEQFF.

At least ten counts were recorded for this clonotype. This chain connects TRBV20-1 to TRBJ1-2; unclear D gene. This CDR3 is 14 amino acids long. Germline loops: CDR1 DFQATT, CDR2 SNEGSKA (reference sequence). The germline V and J ends were trimmed by 3 bases and 5 bases, with 16 bases remaining between them. In nucleotides, the CDR3 is TGCAGTGCTAGTGGGGATTTGTACCAATATGGCTACACCTTC. This codes for CSASGDLYQYGYTF.

This clonotype was detected many times. The rearrangement uses TRBV5-1 and TRBJ2-1; D call uncertain. The length of the CDR3 is 14 residues. CDR1 is SGHRS and CDR2 is YFSETQ in the germline V gene. With 1 base removed from V and 7 bases from J, the gap between germline ends came to 12 bases. Written as DNA, the CDR3 is TGCGCCAGCAGCTTGATTGAGTTCCGGAATGAGCAGTTCTTC. It is translated as CASSLIEFRNEQFF.

This clonotype turned up a few times. The chain employs TRBV27 and TRBJ1-2; D is perhaps TRBD1 (6 bases). This CDR3 spans 14 amino acids. Germline lookup yields CDR1 MNHEY and CDR2 SMNVEV (reference sequence). V lost 10 bases and J lost 5, with 20 bases in between. The CDR3 nucleotides read TGTGCCACCGGAGAACCGGGACACGCTTATGGCTACACCTTC. Translated: CATGEPGHAYGYTF.

The J gene is TRBJ2-1, the V gene TRBV15; D may correspond to TRBD1 or TRBD2 (5 bases each). Germline-derived CDR1 and CDR2 are LNHNV and YYDKDF (reference sequence). Trimming shortened V by 5 bases and J by 8 bases, and 13 bases separated the two germline ends. CDR3 size: 13 residues. The CDR3 nucleotides are TGTGCCACCAGCGGGGGACCCGGGGATGAGCAGTTCTTC. Protein product: CATSGGPGDEQFF. Full variable domain (missing parts from reference TRBV15 and TRBJ2-1): DAMVIQNPRYQVTQFGKPVTLSCSQTLNHNVMYWYQQKSSQAPKLLFHYYDKDFNNEADTPDNFQSRRPNTSFCFLDIRSPGLGDTAMYLCATSGGPGDEQFFGPGTRLTVL.

Concerning this clonotype: A single base separates this from a much larger clone, so it may be a read error. The CDR3 loop is CASTNGTSGLQSYEQYF. The CDR3 nucleotides read TGTGCCAGCACCAACGGGACTAGCGGACTCCAATCCTACGAGCAGTACTTC. The chain has TRBV3-1 and TRBJ2-7; 11 bases fit TRBD2. The CDR3 consists of 17 residues. Looked up from germline, CDR1 is LGHDT and CDR2 is YNNKEL (reference sequence). With 7 bases clipped from V and 1 base from J, the junction kept 12 bases outside the gene matches.

The rearrangement links TRBV5-1 to TRBJ1-6, with D perhaps TRBD1 (6 bases). Per the germline V gene, CDR1 is SGHRS and CDR2 is YFSETQ. The CDR3 length is 15 residues. Trimming took off 0 bases at V and 7 bases at J, with 11 bases between the two ends. CDR3 nucleotides: TGCGCCAGCAGCTTGGACAGGGCTGGGAATTCACCCCTCCACTTT. Translation: CASSLDRAGNSPLHF.

This clonotype was detected many times. V and J are TRBV20-1 and TRBJ2-2; 7 nucleotides match TRBD2. Germline V gene lookup returns CDR1 DFQATT and CDR2 SNEGSKA (reference sequence). This CDR3 is built from 13 residues. V was clipped by 5 bases and J by 4 bases; unmatched bases: 4. CDR3 sequence: CSARGRSTGELFF. CDR3 bases: TGCAGTGCTCGCGGGAGATCCACCGGGGAGCTGTTTTTT.

This chain uses TRBV6-5 with TRBJ2-7; TRBD2 matches 8 bases. The CDR3 extends over 15 amino acids. CDR1 is MNHEY, CDR2 SVGAGI, per germline. The V segment lost 2 bases and the J segment 3 bases; nucleotides outside the gene matches: 6. The CDR3 DNA reads TGTGCCAGCAGTTACGTTAGGACTAGCAGCTACGAGCAGTACTTC. Its translation: CASSYVRTSSYEQYF.

This sequence joins TRBV5-5 and TRBJ2-7; 8 positions match TRBD1. Unmatched junction bases numbered 8, after V lost 5 bases and J lost 7 bases. This CDR3 contains 13 residues. The germline V gene has CDR1 SGHKS and CDR2 YYEKEE (reference sequence). This CDR3 reads CASSLYTGGEQYV. CDR3 nucleotides: TGTGCCAGCAGTTTGTACACAGGGGGGGAGCAGTACGTC.